This T cell receptor (beta chain) stems from a study of blood T cell repertoires in COVID-19. In the study overall: COVID-19 samples collected from the United States, Italy and Spain covered acute and convalescent phases. PBMCs, B-cell-depleted T cells, or T cells were the source of the cDNA or gDNA that made up the material.

As processed by the authors: Amplification of reference gene primers provided the estimated nucleated cell counts. Clones were read by immunoSEQ multiplex PCR, and TCRdb kept only the in-frame ones, dropping some. V, J and clone size were drawn from that table, and D and trimming were deduced from the DNA. The repertoire holds about 340,000 clones, with roughly 89% as singletons. The CDR3 has 16 amino acids. Germline loops: CDR1 MDHEN, CDR2 SYDVKM. Trimming pared 2 bases from V and 3 bases from J, leaving 16 bases between. This TCR came from a woman between 18 and 30 years old who had recovered from COVID-19. V gene TRBV28 combines with J gene TRBJ1-2, with D possibly TRBD1 on 5 matching bases. The sequencing sample was made of peripheral blood. In DNA form, the CDR3 reads TGTGCCAGCAGTTTAGGCGGGACCCTTAAGCACTATGGCTACACCTTC. This codes for CASSLGGTLKHYGYTF.